Listed here are 7 T cell receptor beta chains from one sample, sequenced in a study of blood T cell repertoires in COVID-19. The repertoire was sequenced with immunoSEQ multiplex PCR; TCRdb's copy has only in-frame clones and lacks some. This table holds 270,000 or so clones, 75% to 90% found once. The source material was peripheral blood. These receptor sequences come from a human donor in a cohort sampled during active COVID-19.

The chain employs TRBV2 and TRBJ1-4, with unresolved D. In germline, CDR1 is SNHLY, CDR2 FYNNEI. The V and J ends lost 6 bases and 7 bases respectively, with 9 bases between them. This CDR3 contains 12 residues. Here the CDR3 reads CASRITGEKLFF. The CDR3 DNA reads as TGTGCCAGCAGGATAACGGGTGAAAAACTGTTTTTT.

The rearrangement joins TRBV5-4 to TRBJ2-7; 8 positions agree with TRBD1. The CDR3 covers 16 residues. Germline CDR1 SGHNT, CDR2 YYREEE (reference sequence). V was pared by 4 bases and J by 0 bases, with 9 bases of the junction left unmatched. CDR3 region: CASSPLGGQGSYEQYF. The CDR3 nucleotides are TGTGCCAGCAGCCCCCTGGGCGGACAGGGCTCCTACGAGCAGTACTTC.

This clone came up many times. The chain recombines TRBV5-1 with TRBJ1-1, with D possibly matching TRBD1 (5 bases). The CDR3 runs to 14 residues. Looked up from germline, CDR1 is SGHRS and CDR2 is YFSETQ. V was shortened by 5 bases and J by 1 base, with 12 bases between the two germline ends. The CDR3 loop reads CASREGRQNTEAFF. As DNA, the CDR3 is TGCGCCAGCAGGGAGGGGAGACAGAACACTGAAGCTTTCTTT.

This clone was seen only once. The chain recombines TRBV3-1 (or the pseudogene TRBV3-2) with TRBJ1-1, with 8 positions matching TRBD1. The V segment lost 1 base and the J segment 1 base; nucleotides outside the gene matches: 20. Germline CDR1 reads LGHDT; CDR2 reads YNNKEL (reference sequence). The CDR3 length is 21 residues. CDR3 DNA sequence: TGTGCCAGCAGCCAAGCGCTACCCCTATTACCCTCAGACAGGGGGAACACTGAAGCTTTCTTT. Translating gives CASSQALPLLPSDRGNTEAFF.

The genes are TRBV12-3 or TRBV12-4 and TRBJ1-1, with D perhaps TRBD1 (5 bases). V was trimmed by 7 bases and J by 7 bases, leaving 16 bases between them. The CDR3 spans 13 residues. The chain's CDR3 is CASTTVGGGEAFF. CDR3 DNA sequence: TGTGCCAGCACCACTGTTGGGGGGGGTGAAGCTTTCTTT.

The chain has TRBV19 and TRBJ2-3; the D gene is possibly TRBD2 (6 bases). Germline CDR1 reads LNHDA; CDR2 reads SQIVND (reference sequence). This CDR3 has 12 amino acids. Trimming pared 6 bases from V and 7 bases from J, leaving 11 bases between. CDR3 bases: TGTGCCAGTAGGTCGGGACTTAATACGCAGTATTTT. This encodes CASRSGLNTQYF. Together with reference TRBV19 and TRBJ2-3, the CDR3 gives the full variable domain: DGGITQSPKYLFRKEGQNVTLSCEQNLNHDAMYWYRQDPGQGLRLIYYSQIVNDFQKGDIAEGYSVSREKKESFPLTVTSAQKNPTAFYLCASRSGLNTQYFGPGTRLTVL.

V and J are TRBV18 and TRBJ1-1, with 9 bases aligning to TRBD1. J was trimmed by 0 bases and V by 3 bases; bases with no gene match: 5. The CDR3 is made up of 16 amino acids. CDR1 is KGHSH, CDR2 LQKENI, per germline. The CDR3 reads CASSPATGGMNTEAFF. CDR3 bases: TGTGCCAGCTCACCTGCGACAGGGGGTATGAACACTGAAGCTTTCTTT.